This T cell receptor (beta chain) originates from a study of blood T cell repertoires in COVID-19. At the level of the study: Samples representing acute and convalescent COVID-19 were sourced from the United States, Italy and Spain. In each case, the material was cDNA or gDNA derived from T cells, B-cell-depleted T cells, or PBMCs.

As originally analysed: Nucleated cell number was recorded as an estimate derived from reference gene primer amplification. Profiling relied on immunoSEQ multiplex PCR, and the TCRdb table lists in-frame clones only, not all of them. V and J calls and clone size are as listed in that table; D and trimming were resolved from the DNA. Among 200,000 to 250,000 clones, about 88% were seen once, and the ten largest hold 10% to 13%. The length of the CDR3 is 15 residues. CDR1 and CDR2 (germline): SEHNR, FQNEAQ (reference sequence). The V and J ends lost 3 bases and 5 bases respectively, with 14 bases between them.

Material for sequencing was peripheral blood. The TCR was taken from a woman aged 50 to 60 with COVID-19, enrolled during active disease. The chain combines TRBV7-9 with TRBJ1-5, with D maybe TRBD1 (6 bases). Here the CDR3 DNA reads TGTGCCAGCAGCTTGAACGGGGGGGCGGATCAGCCCCAGCATTTT. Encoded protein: CASSLNGGADQPQHF.